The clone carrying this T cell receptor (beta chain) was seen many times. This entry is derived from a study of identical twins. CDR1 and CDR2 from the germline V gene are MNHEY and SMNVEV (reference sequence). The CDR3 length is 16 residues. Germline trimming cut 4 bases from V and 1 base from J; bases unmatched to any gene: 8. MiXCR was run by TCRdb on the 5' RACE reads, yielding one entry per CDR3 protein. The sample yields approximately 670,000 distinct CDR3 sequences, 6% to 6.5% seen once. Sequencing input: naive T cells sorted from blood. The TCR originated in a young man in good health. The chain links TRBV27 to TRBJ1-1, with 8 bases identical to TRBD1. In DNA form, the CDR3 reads TGTGCCAGCAGTTGGGCAGGGGGCCTTAGGAACACTGAAGCTTTCTTT. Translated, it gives CASSWAGGLRNTEAFF.